This T cell receptor beta chain was sequenced during a study of metastatic and nonmetastatic thyroid tumors. Study-level background: Where malignant and benign thyroid patients were concerned, repertoires were compared across blood and tumor or nodule tissue.

Study-wide results and limits: The study reportedly found significantly higher TCR beta diversity in malignant thyroid tumors than benign nodules, in blood and tumor.

CDR3 length equals 14 residues. Trimming removed 5 bases at V and 1 base at J, with 11 bases between. The germline V gene encodes CDR1 SGHNT and CDR2 YENEEA. Thyroid surgery was performed in patients who had received no treatment beforehand. This clone came up many times. Its antigen is currently unknown. Original processing methods: Building a distant-metastasis classifier for papillary thyroid cancer drew on CDR3 differences across clinicopathological groups. TCRdb re-called clones from the PCR reads using MiXCR. What appears here as the V and J calls and clone size reflects TCRdb's work, not the paper's. The table includes approximately 25,000 clones, 20% to 25% detected once.

The chain carries TRBV11-3 and TRBJ1-1, with D unresolved. Input material: blood. The source is a male donor with papillary thyroid cancer or a benign thyroid nodule (not recorded which). Some clones in this sample may be carry-over from other donors' samples. CDR3 DNA: TGTGCCAGCAGCCCATTCACAGAGAACACTGAAGCTTTCTTT. It is translated as CASSPFTENTEAFF.